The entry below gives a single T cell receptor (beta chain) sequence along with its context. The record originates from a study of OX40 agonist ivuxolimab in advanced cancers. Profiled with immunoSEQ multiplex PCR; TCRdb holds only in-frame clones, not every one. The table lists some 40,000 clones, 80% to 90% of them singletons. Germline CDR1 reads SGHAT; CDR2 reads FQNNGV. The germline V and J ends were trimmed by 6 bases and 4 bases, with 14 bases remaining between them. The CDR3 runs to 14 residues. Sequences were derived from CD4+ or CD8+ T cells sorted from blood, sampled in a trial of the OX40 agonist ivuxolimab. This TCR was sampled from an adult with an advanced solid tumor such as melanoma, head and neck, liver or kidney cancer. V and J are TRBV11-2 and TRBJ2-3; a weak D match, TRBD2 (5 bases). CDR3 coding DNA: TGTGCCAGCAGTCAATGGGCGCGGGCAGATACGCAGTATTTT. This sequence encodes CASSQWARADTQYF.